Reported below is one T cell receptor beta chain. Its antigen is not identified. The donors comprised healthy bone marrow donors. These data come from a study of cytomegalovirus exposure and HLA in healthy donors. The overall study: Counted in an early data release were 65 million to 100 million unique TCRs from HLA-typed donors. The study, taken as a whole, reports: Accurate prediction of most subjects' HLA-A and HLA-B alleles from TCR beta sequences was reported. TCR beta V segments were, for the most part, productive about 87% or about 30% of the time in an earlier analysis.

Vbeta (60) and Jbeta (13) primers were used in the PCR. Clones were read by immunoSEQ multiplex PCR, and TCRdb kept only the in-frame ones, dropping some. The sample holds nearly 200,000 clones, 87% seen once. The CDR3 runs to 15 residues. Per the germline V gene, CDR1 is SGDLS and CDR2 is YYNGEE. V dropped 3 bases and J dropped 8 bases, with 20 bases sitting between them. What was sequenced was PBMCs. This clonotype originated in a man in his thirties or forties in good health and CMV-seronegative. The rearrangement uses TRBV9 and TRBJ1-2, with D possibly matching TRBD1 (6 bases). The CDR3 DNA reads as TGTGCCAGCAGCGCCCTCAGACAGGATTCACGAGGCTACACCTTC. This sequence encodes CASSALRQDSRGYTF.